The 20 T cell receptor beta chains given below trace back to one sample, sequenced in a study of control samples from healthy donors and cancer patients. TCRdb's copy holds only in-frame clones and misses some; the assay was immunoSEQ multiplex PCR. The table includes some 13,000 clones, roughly three quarters detected once. Sequenced material: formalin-fixed, paraffin-embedded tissue. The receptors stem from a male donor with melanoma.

The rearrangement joins TRBV4-2 to TRBJ1-4; D ambiguous. V was pared by 0 bases and J by 0 bases, with 8 bases between. This CDR3 spans 16 amino acids. Germline CDR1 is LGHNA and CDR2 is YNFKEQ. The CDR3 reads CASSQEITATNEKLFF. Written as DNA, the CDR3 is TGTGCCAGCAGCCAAGAGATAACTGCAACTAATGAAAAACTGTTTTTT.

V is TRBV6-5 and J is TRBJ1-1; D is unclear. Germline CDR1 is MNHEY and CDR2 is SVGAGI. The CDR3 totals 11 residues. Trimming stripped 5 bases from V and 6 bases from J, with 7 bases between. The CDR3: CASSPVAEAFF. As DNA, the CDR3 is TGTGCCAGCAGTCCCGTCGCTGAAGCTTTCTTT.

The chain is built from TRBV7-2 and TRBJ2-4, with 7 bases fitting TRBD2. Germline loops: CDR1 SGHTA, CDR2 FQGNSA. Germline trimming cut 3 bases from V and 2 bases from J; bases unmatched to any gene: 4. This CDR3 spans 15 amino acids. The CDR3 loop reads CASSFRGGTKNIQYF. CDR3 bases: TGTGCCAGCAGCTTTCGCGGGGGTACCAAAAACATTCAGTACTTC.

J is TRBJ2-3 and V is TRBV10-3; 15 bases agree with TRBD2. The CDR3 runs 17 residues. The V segment lost 0 bases and the J segment 4 bases; nucleotides outside the gene matches: 2. In germline, CDR1 is ENHRY, CDR2 SYGVKD. The CDR3 loop is CAISESGLAGGSDTQYF. The DNA of the CDR3 is TGTGCCATCAGTGAGTCGGGACTAGCGGGGGGATCAGATACGCAGTATTTT.

The chain has TRBV5-4 and TRBJ2-3, with a tentative D call TRBD1 (5 bases). Germline lookup yields CDR1 SGHNT and CDR2 YYREEE (reference sequence). The CDR3 runs to 15 residues. Deletions cut 0 bases from V and 1 base from J, with 9 bases between. Here the CDR3 reads CASSLGGSRTDTQYF. The CDR3 coding sequence is TGTGCCAGCAGCTTGGGGGGCTCGCGCACAGATACGCAGTATTTT.

The chain links TRBV11-2 to TRBJ2-5; D not resolved. V lost 2 bases and J 5 bases, leaving 12 bases between the germline ends. Per the germline V gene, CDR1 is SGHAT and CDR2 is FQNNGV. This CDR3 has 14 residues. CDR3 protein: CASSLPSGLETQYF. CDR3 in DNA: TGTGCCAGCAGCTTACCCTCGGGCCTGGAGACCCAGTACTTC. The full variable domain, completed using reference TRBV11-2 and TRBJ2-5, is EAGVAQSPRYKIIEKRQSVAFWCNPISGHATLYWYQQILGQGPKLLIQFQNNGVVDDSQLPKDRFSAERLKGVDSTLKIQPAKLEDSAVYLCASSLPSGLETQYFGPGTRLLVL.

This clone was detected a few times. The genes are TRBV2 and TRBJ1-1; TRBD1 aligns across 11 bases. The CDR3 covers 13 residues. J gave up 4 bases and V 6 bases, and 1 base lay outside the gene matches. Germline V gives CDR1 SNHLY, CDR2 FYNNEI. CDR3 DNA sequence: TGTGCCAGCAGGGGGACAGGGGGCACTGAAGCTTTCTTT. This sequence encodes CASRGTGGTEAFF.

This clone came up a few times. V and J are TRBV5-5 and TRBJ2-7, with no clear D. The V end lost 0 bases, the J end lost 10 bases, and 14 bases lay between the germline ends. Looked up from germline, CDR1 is SGHKS and CDR2 is YYEKEE (reference sequence). The CDR3 contains 13 residues. In DNA, the CDR3 is TGTGCCAGCAGCTTGGATCGGTCACCCTCACAGTACTTC. It encodes CASSLDRSPSQYF. The full variable domain, rest sourced from reference TRBV5-5 and TRBJ2-7, is DAGVTQSPTHLIKTRGQQVTLRCSPISGHKSVSWYQQVLGQGPQFIFQYYEKEERGRGNFPDRFSARQFPNYSSELNVNALLLGDSALYLCASSLDRSPSQYFGPGTRLTVT.

This chain links TRBV6-2 or TRBV6-3 with TRBJ1-6; D call uncertain. This CDR3 comprises 15 residues. V lost 6 bases and J 7 bases, leaving 16 bases between the germline ends. The germline V gene encodes CDR1 MNHEY and CDR2 SVGEGT. CDR3 nucleotides: TGTGCCAGCAGCGTAACGGGCAGTCCGAATTCACCCCTCCACTTT. Encoded protein: CASSVTGSPNSPLHF.

The chain combines TRBV5-6 with TRBJ2-7, with D unresolved. Trimming stripped 0 bases from V and 1 base from J, with 14 bases between. CDR1 and CDR2 from the germline V gene are SGHDT and YYEEEE. The length of the CDR3 is 16 residues. The CDR3 is CASSLAESVTSYEQYF. Here the CDR3 DNA reads TGTGCCAGCAGCTTGGCCGAGTCAGTCACATCCTACGAGCAGTACTTC.

This clone came up a few times. The genes are TRBV11-3 and TRBJ1-1; 9 bases fit TRBD1. V was pared by 6 bases and J by 3 bases, with 2 bases of the junction left unmatched. The CDR3 has 13 amino acids. CDR1 is SGHNT and CDR2 is YENEEA in the germline V gene. The CDR3 bases are TGTGCCAGCAGTCGGGACAGGGACACTGAAGCTTTCTTT. This sequence encodes CASSRDRDTEAFF.

The V and J genes are TRBV28 and TRBJ2-7; 9 bases agree with TRBD1. The CDR3 runs to 15 residues. V gave up 7 bases and J gave up 5 bases; unmatched junction bases: 12. Germline CDR1 MDHEN, CDR2 SYDVKM. CDR3 sequence (DNA): TGTGCCAGCATCGCGGCAGGGACAGGGATCGACGAGCAGTACTTC. It yields the protein CASIAAGTGIDEQYF.

The chain is built from TRBV7-9 and TRBJ2-2; weak D call: TRBD1 (5 bases). CDR1 is SEHNR, CDR2 FQNEAQ, per germline (reference sequence). V was trimmed by 5 bases and J by 5 bases, leaving 9 bases between them. The CDR3 consists of 13 residues. Here the CDR3 reads CASSPQGTGELFF. For the CDR3, the DNA is TGTGCCAGCAGCCCCCAGGGAACCGGGGAGCTGTTTTTT.

This clone was detected once. The V call is TRBV6-5, the J call TRBJ1-2; 7 bases match TRBD1. The CDR3 length is 13 residues. The J segment lost 4 bases and the V segment lost 2 bases, leaving 1 base of the junction unmatched. Germline V CDR1 and CDR2: MNHEY, SVGAGI. The CDR3 DNA reads as TGTGCCAGCAGTTACGAGGGGGCCTATGGCTACACCTTC. This sequence encodes CASSYEGAYGYTF.

This sequence joins TRBV7-2 and TRBJ2-1, with TRBD2 matching 8 bases. Germline values: CDR1 SGHTA, CDR2 FQGNSA. The CDR3 consists of 15 residues. V was pared by 1 base and J by 7 bases, with 6 bases of the junction left unmatched. The chain's CDR3 is CASSLGRGGRNEQFF. DNA for the CDR3: TGTGCCAGCAGCTTAGGACGGGGGGGCCGGAATGAGCAGTTCTTC.

The chain recombines TRBV7-9 with TRBJ1-2, with 7 bases identical to TRBD1. The V gene's germline CDR1 is SEHNR and CDR2 FQNEAQ (reference sequence). Trimming at V came to 3 bases and at J to 4 bases, leaving 8 bases not matched to a gene. The CDR3 covers 15 residues. CDR3 DNA: TGTGCCAGCAGCTTTGGAATAGGGACAGTCTATGGCTACACCTTC. Translated: CASSFGIGTVYGYTF.

The V call is TRBV30, the J call TRBJ2-1, with 10 nucleotides matching TRBD2. The CDR3 is 17 amino acids. Germline CDR1 and CDR2: GTSNPN and SVGIG (reference sequence). J was trimmed by 0 bases and V by 1 base; bases with no gene match: 6. CDR3 nucleotide sequence: TGTGCCTGGAGTGGAGCGAGCGGGGGGGCCTCCTACAATGAGCAGTTCTTC. It translates to CAWSGASGGASYNEQFF.

The chain uses TRBV3-1 (or the pseudogene TRBV3-2) and TRBJ1-5; D uncertain. Germline CDR1 and CDR2: LGHDT and YNNKEL (reference sequence). CDR3 size: 14 residues. The V end was cut by 1 base, the J end by 4 bases, with 8 bases between. CDR3 sequence (DNA): TGTGCCAGCAGCCAAGGAAACCCTAATCAGCCCCAGCATTTT. This gives the protein CASSQGNPNQPQHF.

The chain links TRBV2 to TRBJ2-7; D not resolved. The CDR3 is 15 amino acids. The germline CDR1 and CDR2 sequences are SNHLY and FYNNEI. Trimming stripped 2 bases from V and 2 bases from J, with 13 bases between. This CDR3 is CASSENPTATYEQYF. CDR3 DNA: TGTGCCAGCAGTGAAAACCCGACCGCTACCTACGAGCAGTACTTC.

The rearrangement links TRBV11-2 to TRBJ1-2, with a tentative D call TRBD1 (6 bases). V shed 5 bases and J shed 1 base, with 17 bases lying between them. The CDR3 extends over 16 amino acids. Germline CDR1 and CDR2: SGHAT and FQNNGV. The CDR3 region is CASSRTGTNLNYGYTF. The DNA of the CDR3 is TGTGCCAGCAGCCGTACCGGGACAAACCTTAACTATGGCTACACCTTC.